This TCR beta chain was sequenced in a study of regulatory T cells in long-lasting Graves disease. Findings and caveats of the study: Graves' patients with persistent disease showed TCR diversity lower than patients newly diagnosed.

To make TCR beta libraries, researchers used iRepertoire HTBI primers and Arm-PCR of CDR3 regions. TCRdb reanalysed the multiplex PCR reads using MiXCR and keeps one entry per CDR3 protein. Among more than 300,000 distinct CDR3 sequences listed, roughly 17% were seen once. Time point noted: newly diagnosed GD, antithyroid drugs for less than 3 months. Researchers made the TCR library from RNA that was extracted from PBMCs. This clonotype turned up a few times. Its antigen remains unknown. This sample was shared with a second study, whose subject was T cells in Graves' hyperthyroidism and ophthalmopathy. This second study says: Diagnoses were made from clinical symptoms, serum measures (thyroxine and TRAb), thyroid ultrasound and orbital computed tomography.

The sequencing used peripheral blood mononuclear cells (PBMCs), collected at new diagnosis, from a patient treated with antithyroid drugs. This TCR was sampled from a woman aged 18-35 years with Graves disease.

CDR3: CASSLGPGLNTEAFF. The DNA of the CDR3 is TGCGCCAGCAGCTTGGGGCCGGGACTGAACACTGAAGCTTTCTTT. The chain combines TRBV5-1 with TRBJ1-1; possible D gene TRBD1, 5 bases. The CDR3 covers 15 residues. Trimming took 0 bases from V and 0 from J, leaving 9 bases between them. Germline V gene data show CDR1 as SGHRS and CDR2 as YFSETQ.